This entry features one T cell receptor beta chain sequence. The entry originates in a study of T cells after yellow fever vaccination. Via MiXCR, TCRdb re-called the 5' RACE reads, giving one row per CDR3 protein. The table includes approximately 70,000 distinct CDR3 sequences, over 6.5% detected once. The TCR originated in a man between 18 and 35 years old who received the YFV17D yellow fever vaccine. Sample: CD8+ T cells sorted from PBMCs, taken approximately 47 days after the first yellow fever vaccination.

The CDR3 DNA reads as TGTGCCAGTAGTATGGTCCGGGGGGGCCCGGAGACCCAGTACTTC. This codes for CASSMVRGGPETQYF. The rearrangement links TRBV19 to TRBJ2-5; TRBD2 matches 8 bases. The CDR3 runs to 15 residues. The V gene's germline CDR1 is LNHDA and CDR2 SQIVND (reference sequence). V gave up 3 bases and J gave up 5 bases; unmatched junction bases: 8.